This note documents a single T cell receptor (beta chain) sequence. This CDR3 is 16 amino acids long. This sample was taken from a study of blood T cell repertoires in COVID-19. Study in general: PBMCs, B-cell-depleted T cells, or T cells were the source of the cDNA or gDNA that made up the material.

In the original workflow: Reference gene primer amplification gave estimated nucleated cell counts. Libraries were prepared by immunoSEQ multiplex PCR; TCRdb keeps only in-frame clonotypes and omits some of them. V and J calls and clone size are copied from that table; D and trimming were computed from the DNA. Of approximately 310,000 clones in the sample, approximately 91% were seen once. This TCR was sampled from a man aged 55 to 69 who had recovered from COVID-19. Sequenced sample: PBMCs or T cells enriched from blood (not recorded which). V gene TRBV21-1 combines with J gene TRBJ2-5; the table names TRBD2, a call not compared with the DNA. TRBV21-1 is noted as a pseudogene. CDR3 nucleotide sequence: TGTGCCAGCAGCAAAGGTCCAGCGGGAGCCCAAGAGACCCAGTACTTC. It codes for CASSKGPAGAQETQYF.